These 14 T cell receptor beta chains share one sample of origin, sequenced in a study of blood T cell repertoires in COVID-19 (dated by TCRdb to about 2020). The library came from the immunoSEQ multiplex PCR assay. The table was pulled from immuneACCESS by TCRdb, which kept in-frame rearrangements only. Such tables lose some clones; where checked, under half of the loss comes from unresolved V genes, and the rest has no known cause. This sample gives a few hundred thousand clones in total; approximately 90% of them show up just once. Of the sample, 4% falls within the top ten clones. Sequencing input: peripheral blood. The receptor source for this set is a woman aged 45-65 years with active or convalescent COVID-19.

The chain combines TRBV2 with TRBJ2-7, with 9 bases fitting TRBD1. V shed 3 bases, J shed 4 bases, and the junction held 4 bases outside the gene matches. The germline gives CDR1 SNHLY, CDR2 FYNNEI. The CDR3 covers 14 residues. As DNA, the CDR3 is TGTGCCAGCAGTGACAGGACAGGGGATTACGAGCAGTACTTC. It encodes CASSDRTGDYEQYF.

This clone was recorded once. The chain employs TRBV5-6 and TRBJ2-7; TRBD1 matches 10 bases. V gave up 7 bases and J gave up 5 bases; unmatched junction bases: 12. The CDR3 spans 15 residues. Germline V gene sequence: CDR1 SGHDT, CDR2 YYEEEE. The CDR3 DNA reads TGTGCCAGCGAAAAGGACAGGGGGTTGGGCGACGAGCAGTACTTC. Protein product: CASEKDRGLGDEQYF.

The chain couples TRBV9 to TRBJ2-5; maybe TRBD2 (6 bases). Germline V CDR1 and CDR2: SGDLS, YYNGEE. Trimming shortened V by 4 bases and J by 3 bases, and 13 bases separated the two germline ends. The CDR3 contains 14 residues. The CDR3 DNA reads TGTGCCAGCAGCCCGCGGACGGGGGAAGAGACCCAGTACTTC. This sequence encodes CASSPRTGEETQYF.

V and J are TRBV19 and TRBJ1-1; 9 bases match TRBD1. Per the germline V gene, CDR1 is LNHDA and CDR2 is SQIVND (reference sequence). The CDR3 is made up of 17 amino acids. V trimming: 1 base; J trimming: 0 bases; junction bases outside the gene matches: 6. In DNA, the CDR3 is TGTGCCAGTAGTATAGTTCCCGGGACAGGGCTGAACACTGAAGCTTTCTTT. Translated: CASSIVPGTGLNTEAFF.

This clone was counted a single time. The chain links TRBV27 to TRBJ2-2, with 8 bases aligning to TRBD1. The J segment lost 7 bases and the V segment lost 4 bases, leaving 11 bases of the junction unmatched. The CDR3 is made up of 16 amino acids. CDR1 is MNHEY and CDR2 is SMNVEV in the germline V gene (reference sequence). The CDR3 nucleotides read TGTGCCAGCAGTTCCACGGACAGGGTCGGTGTCGGGGAGCTGTTTTTT. Encoded protein: CASSSTDRVGVGELFF.

This clone was observed once. The rearrangement links TRBV10-3 to TRBJ1-1; 7 bases fit TRBD1. Trimming at V came to 10 bases and at J to 4 bases, leaving 6 bases not matched to a gene. The germline V gene encodes CDR1 ENHRY and CDR2 SYGVKD. This CDR3 spans 12 amino acids. The CDR3 sequence: CATRGLSTEAFF. The CDR3 DNA follows: TGTGCCACGAGGGGGCTGAGCACTGAAGCTTTCTTT.

With regard to this clone: Here the CDR3 omits its conserved ending phenylalanine or tryptophan, so a read error is the likely source. It is unclear where the CDR3 begins or ends on the DNA, so no DNA is shown, and the CDR3 is as TCRdb lists it. The chain has TRBV10-1 and TRBJ2-3; TRBD1, the table's D call, was not compared with the DNA. The CDR3 length is 11 residues, termini included. CDR1 WNHNN and CDR2 SYGVQD come from the germline V gene (reference sequence). The CDR3 sequence: CASRTGTMKGV.

J is TRBJ1-2 and V is TRBV18; D may be TRBD1 (5 bases). The CDR3 spans 13 residues. Germline CDR1 KGHSH, CDR2 LQKENI. V was trimmed by 2 bases and J by 8 bases, leaving 12 bases between them. The CDR3 sequence is CASSPGADRGYTF. For the CDR3, the DNA is TGTGCCAGCTCACCAGGGGCCGATCGAGGCTACACCTTC.

The chain couples TRBV27 to TRBJ1-2, with 7 bases identical to TRBD1. Germline CDR1 and CDR2: MNHEY and SMNVEV (reference sequence). The V segment lost 3 bases and the J segment 5 bases; nucleotides outside the gene matches: 3. CDR3 length equals 13 residues. The CDR3, as DNA: TGTGCCAGCAGTTTCGGGACAGCTTATGGCTACACCTTC. Its protein is CASSFGTAYGYTF.

There are a few counts of this clone. The chain employs TRBV12-5 and TRBJ1-2, with D hard to call. V lost 1 base to trimming and J lost 6 bases, with 9 bases between them. Germline V lookup: CDR1 LGHNT, CDR2 FRNRAP. The CDR3 has 13 residues. CDR3 bases: TGTGCTAGTGGTTTGGGGCAGGCGAATGGCTACACCTTC. It encodes CASGLGQANGYTF.

The chain joins TRBV19 to TRBJ1-5; the D is unclear. The V gene's germline CDR1 is LNHDA and CDR2 SQIVND (reference sequence). CDR3 length: 15 residues. Trimming cost V 3 bases and J 0 bases, with 9 bases left between them. CDR3 residues: CASSILLPSNQPQHF. The CDR3 DNA reads TGTGCCAGTAGTATCCTCCTACCTAGCAATCAGCCCCAGCATTTT.

This CDR3 reads CASTARRGNQPQHF. As DNA, the CDR3 is TGTGCCAGTACCGCTCGGAGGGGTAATCAGCCCCAGCATTTT. This sequence joins TRBV19 and TRBJ1-5, with a possible D match to TRBD1 (5 bases). The V gene lost 7 bases and the J gene lost 4 bases, with 14 bases spanning the gap. The CDR3 covers 14 residues. From germline, CDR1 is LNHDA and CDR2 SQIVND (reference sequence).

This clone is a singleton in its sample. The J gene is TRBJ2-7, the V gene TRBV5-1, with 9 nucleotides matching TRBD2. The CDR3 is 18 residues long. The ends lost 0 bases at V and 4 bases at J; junction bases unmatched: 14. CDR1 and CDR2 (germline): SGHRS, YFSETQ. CDR3 sequence: CASSLAPASGMGGYEQYF. DNA for the CDR3: TGCGCCAGCAGCTTGGCTCCGGCTAGCGGGATGGGGGGTTACGAGCAGTACTTC.

The J gene is TRBJ2-7, the V gene TRBV12-3 or TRBV12-4; D unresolved. V shed 6 bases and J shed 3 bases, with 9 bases lying between them. This CDR3 spans 12 amino acids. The DNA for the CDR3 is TGTGCCAGCAGCCGAACCAGCTACGAGCAGTACTTC. Residues: CASSRTSYEQYF.